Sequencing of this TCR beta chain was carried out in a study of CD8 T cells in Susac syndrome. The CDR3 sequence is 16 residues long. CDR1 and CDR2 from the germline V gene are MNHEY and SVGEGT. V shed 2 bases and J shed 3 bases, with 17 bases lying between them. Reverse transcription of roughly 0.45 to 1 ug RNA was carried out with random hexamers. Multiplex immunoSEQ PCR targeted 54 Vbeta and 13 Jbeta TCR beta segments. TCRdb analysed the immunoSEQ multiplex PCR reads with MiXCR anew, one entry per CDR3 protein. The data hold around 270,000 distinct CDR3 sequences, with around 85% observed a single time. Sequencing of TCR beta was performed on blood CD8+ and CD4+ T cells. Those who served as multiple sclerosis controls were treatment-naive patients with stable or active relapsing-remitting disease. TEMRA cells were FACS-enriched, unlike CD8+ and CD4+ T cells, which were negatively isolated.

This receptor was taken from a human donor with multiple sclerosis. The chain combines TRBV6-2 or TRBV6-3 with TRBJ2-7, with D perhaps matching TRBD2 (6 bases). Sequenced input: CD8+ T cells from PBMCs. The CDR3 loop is CASSYRREYKRYEQYF. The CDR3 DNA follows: TGTGCCAGCAGTTACCGGCGGGAATACAAACGCTACGAGCAGTACTTC.